These T cell receptor beta chains were read from a single sample in a study of blood T cell repertoires in COVID-19. Clones were read by immunoSEQ multiplex PCR, and TCRdb kept only the in-frame ones, dropping some. The sample includes over 200,000 clones, more than 85% seen only once; the top ten take roughly 2%. The specimen was peripheral blood. These TCRs come from a man between 40 and 49 years old with active or convalescent COVID-19. CDR3s include the opening cysteine and the closing phenylalanine or tryptophan. The order of the fields is CDR3 DNA, CDR3 protein, clone size, V gene, D gene, J gene, CDR3 length. D genes are given only for firm matches. Where a row states a size, it is once, few, many or the class of an expanded clone; other rows omit it.

CDR3nt: TGTGCCAGCAGCTCCCCGGTGGGGGCGAGCCAAGAGACCCAGTACTTC
CDR3aa: CASSSPVGASQETQYF
abundance: -
v_gene: TRBV5-4
d_gene: -
j_gene: TRBJ2-5
len: 16

CDR3nt: TGTGCCAGCAGCTTGCGGGTAACCGGAAACACCATATATTTT
CDR3aa: CASSLRVTGNTIYF
abundance: -
v_gene: TRBV5-6
d_gene: -
j_gene: TRBJ1-3
len: 14

CDR3nt: TGTGCCAGCAGCTATCCGGGACAGGAAGCTTTCTTT
CDR3aa: CASSYPGQEAFF
abundance: -
v_gene: TRBV5-4
d_gene: TRBD1
j_gene: TRBJ1-1
len: 12

CDR3nt: TGTGCCAGCAAAAACCCCACGGGAGCCTCTGGAAACACCATATATTTT
CDR3aa: CASKNPTGASGNTIYF
abundance: -
v_gene: TRBV11-2
d_gene: -
j_gene: TRBJ1-3
len: 16

CDR3nt: TGTGCCAGCAGTGCAAACAGGGGGCTGGCAGATACGCAGTATTTT
CDR3aa: CASSANRGLADTQYF
abundance: -
v_gene: TRBV2
d_gene: TRBD1
j_gene: TRBJ2-3
len: 15

CDR3nt: TGTGCCAGCAGCCGACAACTGGGCGGGGGGGGGCCGGTCGGACAGACCCAGTACTTC
CDR3aa: CASSRQLGGGGPVGQTQYF
abundance: -
v_gene: TRBV28
d_gene: TRBD2
j_gene: TRBJ2-5
len: 19

CDR3nt: TGTGCCAGCACCTTGGACAGGGGGCTGGGTGGCTACACCTTC
CDR3aa: CASTLDRGLGGYTF
abundance: once
v_gene: TRBV28
d_gene: TRBD1
j_gene: TRBJ1-2
len: 14

CDR3nt: TGTGCCAGCAGGGGGACAGGGAAACAAATAAGCTCCTATAATTCACCCCTCCACTTT
CDR3aa: CASRGTGKQISSYNSPLHF
abundance: -
v_gene: TRBV28
d_gene: TRBD1
j_gene: TRBJ1-6
len: 19

CDR3nt: TGTGCCAGCAGTTCCCTCGGGACAGCCAATGAAAAACTGTTTTTT
CDR3aa: CASSSLGTANEKLFF
abundance: -
v_gene: TRBV27
d_gene: TRBD1
j_gene: TRBJ1-4
len: 15

CDR3nt: TGTGCCAGCAGTGAAGCAGTCAGGATCTACGAGCAGTACTTC
CDR3aa: CASSEAVRIYEQYF
abundance: -
v_gene: TRBV2
d_gene: -
j_gene: TRBJ2-7
len: 14

CDR3nt: TGTGCTAGTACTAGGCTTCATGGCTACACCTTC
CDR3aa: CASTRLHGYTF
abundance: -
v_gene: TRBV28
d_gene: -
j_gene: TRBJ1-2
len: 11

CDR3nt: TGTGCCAGCAGCTTATTTAGTCTGCGGGGGACTGAAGCTTTCTTT
CDR3aa: CASSLFSLRGTEAFF
abundance: -
v_gene: TRBV11-2
d_gene: -
j_gene: TRBJ1-1
len: 15

CDR3nt: TGTGCCAGCTCACCACCGTTCCGACAGGGGGCTTTGGGCACTGAAGCTTTCTTT
CDR3aa: CASSPPFRQGALGTEAFF
abundance: once
v_gene: TRBV18
d_gene: TRBD1
j_gene: TRBJ1-1
len: 18

CDR3nt: TGTGCCAGCAGTACCGCCGGGACAGACAAAAACATTCAGTACTTC
CDR3aa: CASSTAGTDKNIQYF
abundance: -
v_gene: TRBV28
d_gene: TRBD1
j_gene: TRBJ2-4
len: 15

CDR3nt: TGCAGCGTTAGGGACAGAACGTGGTTGGGGGAGACCCAGTACTTC
CDR3aa: CSVRDRTWLGETQYF
abundance: -
v_gene: TRBV29-1
d_gene: TRBD1
j_gene: TRBJ2-5
len: 15

CDR3nt: TGTGCCAGCAGCCAGAAAGACTTCGGGAGCCGAGGAAACTATGGCTACACCTTC
CDR3aa: CASSQKDFGSRGNYGYTF
abundance: few
v_gene: TRBV3-1/TRBV3-2
d_gene: -
j_gene: TRBJ1-2
len: 18

CDR3nt: TGTGCCAGCAGCCTTAGCGGTGCAAGCTCCTACGAGCAGTACTTC
CDR3aa: CASSLSGASSYEQYF
abundance: -
v_gene: TRBV27
d_gene: -
j_gene: TRBJ2-7
len: 15

CDR3nt: TGTGCCAGCAGTCTACTTCGGGGGACCCACAATGAGCAGTTCTTC
CDR3aa: CASSLLRGTHNEQFF
abundance: -
v_gene: TRBV28
d_gene: -
j_gene: TRBJ2-1
len: 15

CDR3nt: TGCAGTGCTAGTACAGCGGGAGCAGGGATGGAGACCCAGTACTTC
CDR3aa: CSASTAGAGMETQYF
abundance: -
v_gene: TRBV20-1
d_gene: TRBD2
j_gene: TRBJ2-5
len: 15

CDR3nt: TGTGCCAGCAGCTTGCCGACTAGCGGAGATTACAATGAGCAGTTCTTC
CDR3aa: CASSLPTSGDYNEQFF
abundance: -
v_gene: TRBV9
d_gene: TRBD2
j_gene: TRBJ2-1
len: 16

CDR3nt: TGCGCCAGCAGCTTGTTGCCAGGGGAGGGCGAGCAGTACTTC
CDR3aa: CASSLLPGEGEQYF
abundance: -
v_gene: TRBV5-1
d_gene: -
j_gene: TRBJ2-7
len: 14

CDR3nt: TGTGCCTGGAGTGGCGGACAGAACCAAGAGACCCAGTACTTC
CDR3aa: CAWSGGQNQETQYF
abundance: -
v_gene: TRBV30
d_gene: -
j_gene: TRBJ2-5
len: 14

CDR3nt: TGTGCCAGTAGTACGGGACTGTTCAACGAGCAGTACTTC
CDR3aa: CASSTGLFNEQYF
abundance: -
v_gene: TRBV19
d_gene: -
j_gene: TRBJ2-7
len: 13

CDR3nt: TGTGCCAGCAGCTTAGTGTCGGGACAGGGGGCGAGGTCACCCCTCCACTTT
CDR3aa: CASSLVSGQGARSPLHF
abundance: -
v_gene: TRBV7-8
d_gene: TRBD1
j_gene: TRBJ1-6
len: 17

CDR3nt: TGTGCCTGGAGTGTAAAAGGGGCCACTGAAGCTTTCTTT
CDR3aa: CAWSVKGATEAFF
abundance: once
v_gene: TRBV30
d_gene: -
j_gene: TRBJ1-1
len: 13

CDR3nt: TGTGCCAGCACCGGGGCGGGGACTCCTCACTTT
CDR3aa: CASTGAGTPHF
abundance: -
v_gene: TRBV6-5
d_gene: -
j_gene: TRBJ1-6
len: 11

CDR3nt: TGTGCCAGCAGCCTCGGACAGGGGAGTGATAACTATGGCTACACCTTC
CDR3aa: CASSLGQGSDNYGYTF
abundance: once
v_gene: TRBV11-1
d_gene: TRBD1
j_gene: TRBJ1-2
len: 16

CDR3nt: TGTGCCAGCAGCGTAGGTGGTAGCGCGAACAATGAGCAGTTCTTC
CDR3aa: CASSVGGSANNEQFF
abundance: -
v_gene: TRBV9
d_gene: -
j_gene: TRBJ2-1
len: 15

CDR3nt: TGCGCCAGCAGGGTGGCGCGGGGAGGGCGCAATGAGCAGTTCTTC
CDR3aa: CASRVARGGRNEQFF
abundance: once
v_gene: TRBV5-1
d_gene: TRBD2
j_gene: TRBJ2-1
len: 15

CDR3nt: TGTGCCAGCAGCTCGACCCAGCGGGAGGGCCGTGGCGGGGAGCTGTTTTTT
CDR3aa: CASSSTQREGRGGELFF
abundance: -
v_gene: TRBV9
d_gene: TRBD2
j_gene: TRBJ2-2
len: 17

CDR3nt: TGTGCCAGTAGGTCGACAGGGAAAGTCACTGAAGCTTTCTTT
CDR3aa: CASRSTGKVTEAFF
abundance: -
v_gene: TRBV19
d_gene: TRBD1
j_gene: TRBJ1-1
len: 14

CDR3nt: TGTGCCAGCAGTTTATACGGCAGGGGTCGAGGCAATCAGCCCCAGCATTTT
CDR3aa: CASSLYGRGRGNQPQHF
abundance: -
v_gene: TRBV28
d_gene: -
j_gene: TRBJ1-5
len: 17

CDR3nt: TGTGCCAGCGGGGGACTAGCGGATAACACCGGGGAGCTGTTTTTT
CDR3aa: CASGGLADNTGELFF
abundance: -
v_gene: TRBV2
d_gene: TRBD2
j_gene: TRBJ2-2
len: 15

CDR3nt: TGTGCCAGCAGTGTAGCGAAGACTAGCGGGAGGGCCACAGATACGCAGTATTTT
CDR3aa: CASSVAKTSGRATDTQYF
abundance: -
v_gene: TRBV2
d_gene: TRBD2
j_gene: TRBJ2-3
len: 18

CDR3nt: TGTGCCAGCAGCCAAGGACAGGGTGTGGATCAGCCCCAGCATTTT
CDR3aa: CASSQGQGVDQPQHF
abundance: -
v_gene: TRBV4-2
d_gene: TRBD1
j_gene: TRBJ1-5
len: 15

CDR3nt: TGTGCCAGCAGCTACCCACAGGGGATGGACACTGAAGCTTTCTTT
CDR3aa: CASSYPQGMDTEAFF
abundance: -
v_gene: TRBV7-8
d_gene: TRBD1
j_gene: TRBJ1-1
len: 15

CDR3nt: TGTGCCAGCAGCGGTAACTTCGATACGCAGTATTTT
CDR3aa: CASSGNFDTQYF
abundance: -
v_gene: TRBV9
d_gene: -
j_gene: TRBJ2-3
len: 12

CDR3nt: TGCGCCAGCAGCTTGACCGGGACAGGGGGCTCTGGGGCCAACGTCCTGACTTTC
CDR3aa: CASSLTGTGGSGANVLTF
abundance: -
v_gene: TRBV5-1
d_gene: TRBD1
j_gene: TRBJ2-6
len: 18

CDR3nt: TGTGCCAGTGGTGACAGGGGGAACACTGAAGCTTTCTTT
CDR3aa: CASGDRGNTEAFF
abundance: -
v_gene: TRBV19
d_gene: TRBD1
j_gene: TRBJ1-1
len: 13